The 18 T cell receptor beta chains given below trace back to one sample, sequenced in a study of blood T cell repertoires in COVID-19. Sequencing used immunoSEQ multiplex PCR; TCRdb keeps in-frame clones, though not all of them. Among around 70,000 clones listed, roughly 87% were seen once. The source material was peripheral blood. The origin of the receptors is a woman of 80 years or more with active or convalescent COVID-19.

The chain employs TRBV4-3 and TRBJ2-2, with 9 bases aligning to TRBD2. CDR3 length: 15 residues. Germline trimming cut 5 bases from V and 4 bases from J; bases unmatched to any gene: 5. Germline V gene lookup returns CDR1 LGHNA and CDR2 YSLEER. The CDR3 spells CASSGAGGVTGELFF. For the CDR3, the DNA is TGCGCCAGCAGCGGAGCGGGGGGAGTCACCGGGGAGCTGTTTTTT.

The chain is built from TRBV6-2 or TRBV6-3 and TRBJ2-7; TRBD2 might be the D (6 bases). Trimming shortened V by 2 bases and J by 4 bases, and 9 bases separated the two germline ends. Per the germline V gene, CDR1 is MNHEY and CDR2 is SVGEGT. The CDR3 runs 13 residues. The CDR3 DNA follows: TGTGCCAGCAGTTACAGGGAGGTTTACGAGCAGTACTTC. Amino acids: CASSYREVYEQYF.

This chain joins TRBV21-1 and TRBJ1-5; the table's D call, TRBD1, was not checked against the DNA. TRBV21-1 is a known pseudogene. CDR3 length equals 18 residues. The CDR3, as DNA: TGTGCCAGCAGCATCCAGGGAGCTGGGGGCTATAGCAATCAGCCCCAGCATTTT. Residues: CASSIQGAGGYSNQPQHF.

The genes are TRBV9 and TRBJ1-4; TRBD1 matches 8 bases. The junction had 6 bases not matched to a gene; V was cut back by 7 bases and J by 7 bases. This CDR3 is built from 13 residues. Germline loops: CDR1 SGDLS, CDR2 YYNGEE. In DNA form, the CDR3 reads TGTGCCAGCGGCGGACAGGGTTTTGAAAAACTGTTTTTT. Encoded protein: CASGGQGFEKLFF.

V usage is TRBV7-3 and J usage is TRBJ2-3, with a tentative D call TRBD2 (6 bases). V lost 5 bases and J lost 9, with 15 bases in between. The germline V gene encodes CDR1 SGHTA and CDR2 FQGTGA. The CDR3 sequence is 13 residues long. CDR3 in amino acids: CASSPRGGDTQYF. The CDR3 DNA is TGTGCCAGCAGCCCCCGTGGAGGGGACACGCAGTATTTT.

The gene calls are TRBV30 and TRBJ2-3; TRBD2 aligns across 10 bases. Germline V gene data show CDR1 as GTSNPN and CDR2 as SVGIG (reference sequence). Unmatched junction bases numbered 3, after V lost 3 bases and J lost 3 bases. The CDR3 consists of 14 residues. The CDR3, as DNA: TGTGCCTGGAGAATAGCGGGGGGTACAGATACGCAGTATTTT. Protein product: CAWRIAGGTDTQYF.

Many counts were recorded for this clone. The CDR3 nucleotides read TGTGCCAGCAGCCACAAGGGGTATAACTATGGCTACACCTTC. This translates into CASSHKGYNYGYTF. The rearrangement joins TRBV3-1 (or the pseudogene TRBV3-2) to TRBJ1-2, with D possibly being TRBD1 (5 bases). Germline assignment: CDR1 LGHDT and CDR2 YNNKEL (reference sequence). V lost 3 bases, J lost 1 base, and 9 bases lay in between. The CDR3 sequence is 14 residues long.

The CDR3 spells CASSQAGLAGGPDTQYF. CDR3 coding DNA: TGTGCCAGCAGCCAGGCGGGACTAGCGGGGGGGCCGGATACGCAGTATTTT. The chain employs TRBV3-1 (or the pseudogene TRBV3-2) and TRBJ2-3, with TRBD2 identical over 16 bases. The J segment lost 6 bases and the V segment lost 3 bases, leaving 6 bases of the junction unmatched. Germline assignment: CDR1 LGHDT and CDR2 YNNKEL (reference sequence). The CDR3 sequence is 17 residues long.

The chain employs TRBV4-3 and TRBJ2-1; D unclear. Trimming took 3 bases from V and 5 from J, leaving 20 bases between them. The CDR3 loop spans 17 amino acids. CDR1 and CDR2 from the germline V gene are LGHNA and YSLEER. The CDR3 sequence is CASSHGTSAPTDNEQFF. Here the CDR3 DNA reads TGCGCCAGCAGCCACGGCACTTCAGCCCCAACAGACAATGAGCAGTTCTTC.

This chain joins TRBV12-3 or TRBV12-4 and TRBJ2-1; 8 positions agree with TRBD1. V gave up 10 bases and J gave up 9 bases; unmatched junction bases: 11. CDR3 length: 13 amino acids. CDR3 region: CATARQGSPEQFF. For the CDR3, the DNA is TGTGCCACCGCTCGACAGGGGTCGCCTGAGCAGTTCTTC.

This clone was seen more than once but under ten times. The gene calls are TRBV6-2 or TRBV6-3 and TRBJ1-2; D possibly corresponds to TRBD1 (5 bases). Deletions cut 2 bases from V and 3 bases from J, with 16 bases between. CDR1 is MNHEY, CDR2 SVGEGT, per germline. This CDR3 contains 16 residues. CDR3 sequence: CASSYPTTRVDYGYTF. The CDR3 DNA follows: TGTGCCAGCAGTTACCCCACGACCAGGGTCGACTATGGCTACACCTTC.

The sample holds one count of this clone. V and J are TRBV5-1 and TRBJ1-4, with a possible D match to TRBD1 (5 bases). V dropped 3 bases and J dropped 8 bases, with 11 bases sitting between them. This CDR3 has 13 amino acids. Germline CDR1 reads SGHRS; CDR2 reads YFSETQ. Here the CDR3 DNA reads TGCGCCAGCAGCTCGGGCCAGGGAGAAAAACTGTTTTTT. Protein: CASSSGQGEKLFF.

J is TRBJ2-5 and V is TRBV5-8, with 8 bases aligning to TRBD1. Germline V lookup: CDR1 SGHTS, CDR2 YDEGEE. The CDR3 sequence is 20 residues long. V dropped 7 bases and J dropped 2; count of bases not matched to a gene: 25. The CDR3 loop is CASPNYPGQDVSRSQETQYF. DNA of the CDR3: TGTGCCAGCCCAAATTACCCGGGACAGGACGTCAGTAGGAGTCAAGAGACCCAGTACTTC.

V usage is TRBV5-1 and J usage is TRBJ1-2, with TRBD1 matching over 7 bases. Looked up from germline, CDR1 is SGHRS and CDR2 is YFSETQ. V dropped 0 bases and J dropped 8; count of bases not matched to a gene: 10. There are 15 residues in the CDR3. The CDR3 loop is CASSLAEGTVHGYTF. CDR3 nucleotides: TGCGCCAGCAGCTTGGCCGAGGGGACAGTTCACGGCTACACCTTC.

This chain joins TRBV24-1 and TRBJ1-4; D ambiguous. The CDR3 consists of 12 residues. V was shortened by 5 bases and J by 12 bases, with 12 bases between the two germline ends. The germline V gene has CDR1 KGHDR and CDR2 SFDVKD. CDR3 region: CATSGASGELFF. CDR3 nucleotide sequence: TGTGCCACCAGTGGTGCCTCCGGGGAACTGTTTTTT.

The chain combines TRBV6-6 with TRBJ1-6, with D unclear. The CDR3 is 16 amino acids. The V end lost 2 bases, the J end lost 0 bases, and 8 bases lay between the germline ends. Germline V gene lookup returns CDR1 MNHNY and CDR2 SVGAGI (reference sequence). CDR3 nucleotides: TGTGCCAGCAGTTACGAGAGGAGCTCCTATAATTCACCCCTCCACTTT. Its protein is CASSYERSSYNSPLHF.

The CDR3 bases are TGCGCCAGCAGCGATACAGGGGCCCAAGAGACCCAGTACTTC. It translates to CASSDTGAQETQYF. The genes are TRBV10-1 and TRBJ2-5; TRBD1 agrees at 7 bases. Germline assignment: CDR1 WNHNN and CDR2 SYGVQD (reference sequence). The CDR3 contains 14 residues. The J segment lost 1 base and the V segment lost 6 bases, leaving 5 bases of the junction unmatched.

The J gene is TRBJ2-1, the V gene TRBV7-2, with 11 nucleotides matching TRBD2. CDR3 size: 17 residues. Germline CDR1 is SGHTA and CDR2 is FQGNSA. V lost 5 bases and J lost 7; bases outside the gene matches: 13. CDR3: CASSIRPSGGPGNEQFF. CDR3 DNA: TGTGCCAGCAGCATCCGCCCTAGCGGGGGGCCGGGGAATGAGCAGTTCTTC.